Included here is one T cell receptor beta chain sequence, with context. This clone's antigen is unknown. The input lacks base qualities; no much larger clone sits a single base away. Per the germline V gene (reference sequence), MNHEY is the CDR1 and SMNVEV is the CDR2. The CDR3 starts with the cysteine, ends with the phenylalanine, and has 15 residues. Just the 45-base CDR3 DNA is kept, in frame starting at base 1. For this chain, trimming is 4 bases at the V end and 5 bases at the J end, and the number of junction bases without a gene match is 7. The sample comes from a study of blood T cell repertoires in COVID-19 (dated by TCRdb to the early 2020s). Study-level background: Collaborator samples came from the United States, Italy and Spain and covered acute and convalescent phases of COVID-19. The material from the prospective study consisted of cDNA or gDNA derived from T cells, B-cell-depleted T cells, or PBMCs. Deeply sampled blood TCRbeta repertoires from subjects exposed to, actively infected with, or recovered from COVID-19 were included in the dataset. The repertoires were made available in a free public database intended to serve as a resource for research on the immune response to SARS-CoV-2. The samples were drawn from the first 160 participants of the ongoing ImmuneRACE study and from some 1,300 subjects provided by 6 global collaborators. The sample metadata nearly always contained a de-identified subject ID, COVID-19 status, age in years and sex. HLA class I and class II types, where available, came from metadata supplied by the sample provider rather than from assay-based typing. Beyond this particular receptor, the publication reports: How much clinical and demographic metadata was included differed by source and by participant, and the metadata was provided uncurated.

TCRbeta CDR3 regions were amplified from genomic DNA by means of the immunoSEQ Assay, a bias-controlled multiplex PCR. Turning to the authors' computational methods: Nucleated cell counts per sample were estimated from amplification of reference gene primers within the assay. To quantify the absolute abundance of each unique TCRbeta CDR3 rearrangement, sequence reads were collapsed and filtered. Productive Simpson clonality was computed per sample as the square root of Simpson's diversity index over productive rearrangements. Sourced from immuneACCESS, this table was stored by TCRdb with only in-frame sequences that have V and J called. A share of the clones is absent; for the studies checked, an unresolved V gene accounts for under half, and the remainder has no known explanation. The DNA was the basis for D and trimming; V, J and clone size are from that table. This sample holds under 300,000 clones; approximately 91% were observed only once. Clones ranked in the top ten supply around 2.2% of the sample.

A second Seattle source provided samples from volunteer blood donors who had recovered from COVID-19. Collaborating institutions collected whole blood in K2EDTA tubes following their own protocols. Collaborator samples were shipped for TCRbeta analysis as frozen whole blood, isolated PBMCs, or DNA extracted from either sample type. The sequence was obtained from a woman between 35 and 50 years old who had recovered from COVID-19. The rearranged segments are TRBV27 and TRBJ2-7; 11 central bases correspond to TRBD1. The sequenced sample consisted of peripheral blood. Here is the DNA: TGTGCCAGCAGTTCCCGGACAGGGGGCCTCGACGAGCAGTACTTC. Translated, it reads CASSSRTGGLDEQYF.